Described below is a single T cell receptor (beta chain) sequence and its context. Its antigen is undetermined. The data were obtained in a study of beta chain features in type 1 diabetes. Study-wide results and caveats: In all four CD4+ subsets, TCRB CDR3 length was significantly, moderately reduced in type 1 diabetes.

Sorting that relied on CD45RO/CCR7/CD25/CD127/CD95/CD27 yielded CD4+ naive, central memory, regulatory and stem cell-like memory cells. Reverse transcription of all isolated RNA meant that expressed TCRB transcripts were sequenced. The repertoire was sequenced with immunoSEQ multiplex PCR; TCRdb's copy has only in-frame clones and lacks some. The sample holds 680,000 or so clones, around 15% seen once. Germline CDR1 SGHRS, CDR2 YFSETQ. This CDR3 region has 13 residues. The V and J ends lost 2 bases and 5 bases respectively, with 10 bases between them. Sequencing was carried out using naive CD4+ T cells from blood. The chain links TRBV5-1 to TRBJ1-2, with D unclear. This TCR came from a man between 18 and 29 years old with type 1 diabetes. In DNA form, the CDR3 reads TGCGCCAGCAGCTTCAACCAAGGATATGGCTACACCTTC. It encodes CASSFNQGYGYTF.